Below are 4 T cell receptor beta chains sequenced from a single sample in a study of T cell clones after liver transplantation. The method was immunoSEQ multiplex PCR; TCRdb's version includes in-frame clones alone and lacks a portion of them. This table has 50,000 to 60,000 clones, around 70% appearing once. This sample comprised CD4+ T cells from blood, obtained at the 22-month timepoint. All receptors derive from a human patient who received a liver transplant. Some T cells may be the graft donor's.

The chain uses TRBV6-5 and TRBJ1-1, with no clear D. Germline V CDR1 and CDR2: MNHEY, SVGAGI. Trimming removed 6 bases at V and 8 bases at J, with 19 bases between. CDR3 length: 14 amino acids. CDR3 protein: CASRQEGGVVEAFF. CDR3 in DNA: TGTGCCAGCAGGCAGGAGGGTGGTGTGGTAGAAGCTTTCTTT.

The V and J genes are TRBV19 and TRBJ2-1, with no clear D. Germline CDR1 is LNHDA and CDR2 is SQIVND (reference sequence). The CDR3 covers 12 residues. Between the trimmed V and J ends, which lost 3 bases and 7 bases, there was a span of 7 bases. The CDR3 region is CASSILDNEQFF. The DNA for the CDR3 is TGTGCCAGTAGTATTCTAGATAATGAGCAGTTCTTC.

The chain uses TRBV6-5 and TRBJ2-7; possibly TRBD1 for D (6 bases). The CDR3 contains 12 residues. V dropped 4 bases and J dropped 3 bases, with 7 bases sitting between them. The germline CDR1 and CDR2 sequences are MNHEY and SVGAGI. DNA for the CDR3: TGTGCCAGCAGTTTACAGGGCTACGAGCAGTACTTC. It translates to CASSLQGYEQYF.

This clone was seen a handful of times. The chain links TRBV28 to TRBJ2-5; TRBD1 matches 9 bases. V shed 11 bases and J 4 bases; nucleotides not matched to a gene: 8. The CDR3 sequence is 13 residues long. Looked up from germline, CDR1 is MDHEN and CDR2 is SYDVKM. This CDR3 is CAGRGTGRETQYF. DNA for the CDR3: TGTGCCGGAAGAGGGACAGGGAGAGAGACCCAGTACTTC.